This T cell receptor beta chain was found in a study of blood T cell repertoires in COVID-19. The overall study: Samples representing acute and convalescent COVID-19 were sourced from the United States, Italy and Spain. The analysed material was cDNA or gDNA that came from T cells, B-cell-depleted T cells, or PBMCs.

The CDR3 loop spans 13 amino acids. V dropped 7 bases and J dropped 2; count of bases not matched to a gene: 6. From germline, CDR1 is SQVTM and CDR2 ANQGSEA. Measured with immunoSEQ multiplex PCR; TCRdb has only the in-frame clones, and not every one. The sample includes around 130,000 clones, about 83% of them seen just once. The rearrangement links TRBV29-1 to TRBJ1-2; 8 bases align to TRBD1. The receptor comes from a woman in her 50s with acute or convalescent COVID-19. Sample: peripheral blood. The CDR3 DNA reads TGCAGCGCCATCGGACAGGGCAACTATGGCTACACCTTC. Protein product: CSAIGQGNYGYTF.